A selection of T cell receptor beta chains follows, all from one sample in a study of molecular identifiers for immune sequencing clone quantification. MiXCR, run by TCRdb on the PCR reads, gives a single entry per CDR3 protein. The sample yields approximately 590,000 distinct CDR3 sequences, less than 30% seen once. Sample: naive CD8+ T cells from blood, with Jurkat cell RNA spiked in. The origin of the receptors is a human donor in good health. Some libraries in this study had Jurkat cell RNA spiked in. CDR3s include the opening cysteine and the closing phenylalanine or tryptophan. The D gene is left open where the match is weak. The size of a clone is reported for some rows only, either as once, few or many, or as a class for expanded clones.

CDR3 | DNA | J | D | V | size
CASSYERSGGANEQFF | TGTGCCAGCAGTTATGAGCGCTCGGGGGGGGCAAACGAGCAGTTCTTC | TRBJ2-1 | TRBD2 | TRBV6-6 | NA
CASSLVTFPNYGYTF | TGTGCCAGCAGCTTGGTCACGTTCCCTAACTATGGCTACACCTTC | TRBJ1-2 | NA | TRBV5-5 | many
CATTDLGQGADEQYF | TGTGCCACCACCGATCTAGGACAGGGGGCTGACGAGCAGTACTTC | TRBJ2-7 | TRBD1 | TRBV15 | many
CASSLTGGPETQYF | TGTGCCAGCAGTTTGACGGGAGGGCCGGAGACCCAGTACTTC | TRBJ2-5 | TRBD2 | TRBV12-3/TRBV12-4 | many
CASTDSAAPQETQYF | TGTGCCAGCACCGACAGCGCTGCACCCCAAGAGACCCAGTACTTC | TRBJ2-5 | NA | TRBV19 | NA
CASSLGAASSYNEQFF | TGCGCCAGCAGCTTGGGGGCTGCTAGCTCCTACAATGAGCAGTTCTTC | TRBJ2-1 | NA | TRBV5-1 | many
CASSSDSYIQYF | TGTGCCAGCAGTTCTGACAGTTACATTCAGTACTTC | TRBJ2-4 | NA | TRBV12-3/TRBV12-4 | few
CASSLLGEYGANVLTF | TGTGCCAGCAGTTTATTAGGAGAGTACGGGGCCAACGTCCTGACTTTC | TRBJ2-6 | NA | TRBV12-3/TRBV12-4 | few
CASRESRSYEQFF | TGTGCCAGCAGGGAGAGCCGGAGCTATGAGCAGTTCTTC | TRBJ2-1 | NA | TRBV27 | NA
CSVELAGRPDYEQYF | TGCAGCGTTGAGTTAGCGGGACGCCCCGATTACGAGCAGTACTTC | TRBJ2-7 | TRBD2 | TRBV29-1 | NA
CASSHEAGGIYNEQFF | TGTGCCAGCAGCCATGAAGCGGGGGGCATCTACAATGAGCAGTTCTTC | TRBJ2-1 | TRBD2 | TRBV3-1 | NA
CASSQDGLDSNQPQHF | TGCGCCAGCAGCCAGGACGGACTAGATAGCAATCAGCCCCAGCATTTT | TRBJ1-5 | NA | TRBV4-1 | many
CASSQDQNQPQHF | TGTGCCAGCAGCCAAGATCAAAATCAGCCCCAGCATTTT | TRBJ1-5 | NA | TRBV3-1 | once
CASSPGQGLETQYF | TGTGCCAGCAGCCCGGGACAGGGCCTTGAGACCCAGTACTTC | TRBJ2-5 | TRBD1 | TRBV9 | many
CASSTAGAQATQCF | TGTGCCAGTAGTACAGCGGGAGCCCAAGCTACGCAGTGTTTT | TRBJ2-3 | TRBD2 | TRBV19 | NA
CASSIGLSTGELFF | TGTGCCAGTAGTATTGGACTTAGCACCGGGGAGCTGTTTTTT | TRBJ2-2 | NA | TRBV19 | few
CATSGGHVNGYTF | TGTGCCACCAGTGGGGGACACGTGAATGGCTACACCTTC | TRBJ1-2 | NA | TRBV24-1 | many
CASTKTGEGRETQYF | TGTGCCAGCACCAAGACGGGGGAAGGAAGAGAGACCCAGTACTTC | TRBJ2-5 | NA | TRBV6-2/TRBV6-3 | NA
CASDRDNNSPLHF | TGTGCCAGCGATAGGGATAATAATTCACCCCTCCACTTT | TRBJ1-6 | NA | TRBV2 | NA
CASLATGSYEQYF | TGTGCCAGCTTAGCTACAGGGTCCTACGAGCAGTACTTC | TRBJ2-7 | NA | TRBV27 | NA
CSVARQAGGELFF | TGCAGCGTTGCACGGCAGGCGGGCGGGGAGCTGTTTTTT | TRBJ2-2 | NA | TRBV29-1 | NA
CSAPFYSDNEKLFF | TGCAGTGCCCCTTTCTACAGCGATAATGAAAAACTGTTTTTT | TRBJ1-4 | NA | TRBV20-1 | many
CASSLTTFTDTQYF | TGTGCCAGCAGCTTGACAACTTTCACAGATACGCAGTATTTT | TRBJ2-3 | NA | TRBV11-2 | NA
CASSFGSLGPTHEKLFF | TGTGCCAGCAGCTTCGGTTCGTTGGGACCGACGCATGAAAAACTGTTTTTT | TRBJ1-4 | NA | TRBV7-9 | NA
CASSLGLAGVGGTQYF | TGTGCCAGCAGCCTGGGACTAGCGGGAGTTGGAGGTACGCAGTATTTT | TRBJ2-3 | TRBD2 | TRBV7-6 | NA
CASRLAGQYNEQFF | TGTGCCAGCAGGCTAGCGGGTCAGTACAATGAGCAGTTCTTC | TRBJ2-1 | TRBD2 | TRBV28 | few
CAWSVGGINYGYTF | TGTGCCTGGAGTGTCGGGGGAATTAACTATGGCTACACCTTC | TRBJ1-2 | NA | TRBV30 | few
CASSLSKSGSRHEQYF | TGTGCCAGCAGTTTATCTAAGAGCGGGAGCCGCCACGAGCAGTACTTC | TRBJ2-7 | TRBD2 | TRBV27 | many
CSVDSGDRVEEKLFF | TGCAGCGTTGATTCGGGGGACAGGGTAGAGGAAAAACTGTTTTTT | TRBJ1-4 | TRBD1 | TRBV29-1 | few
CSAGLGLAAPYEQYF | TGCAGTGCAGGTCTGGGACTAGCGGCCCCCTACGAGCAGTACTTC | TRBJ2-7 | TRBD2 | TRBV20-1 | NA
CASSLAVQDGEYF | TGTGCCAGCAGCTTAGCCGTACAGGATGGGGAGTACTTC | TRBJ2-7 | NA | TRBV7-9 | NA
CASSMGDRGVNQPQHF | TGTGCCAGTAGTATGGGGGACAGGGGAGTCAATCAGCCCCAGCATTTT | TRBJ1-5 | TRBD1 | TRBV19 | NA
CASSSPNRGLATDTQYF | TGTGCCAGCAGTTCTCCCAACAGGGGTCTGGCAACAGATACGCAGTATTTT | TRBJ2-3 | TRBD1 | TRBV6-5 | many
CASSQDSEPTDTQYF | TGCGCCAGCAGCCAAGATTCCGAGCCCACAGATACGCAGTATTTT | TRBJ2-3 | NA | TRBV4-3 | many
CASSQVVRSFAEAFF | TGCGCCAGCAGCCAAGTAGTCCGGAGTTTCGCTGAAGCTTTCTTT | TRBJ1-1 | NA | TRBV4-3 | NA
CASSLASQTAVYGYTF | TGTGCCAGCAGCTTAGCGTCTCAGACAGCTGTATATGGCTACACCTTC | TRBJ1-2 | NA | TRBV7-9 | many
CASSVFGGSEQYF | TGTGCCAGCAGCGTATTCGGGGGAAGCGAGCAGTACTTC | TRBJ2-7 | NA | TRBV9 | many
CASSYSSFIPAGGEQYF | TGTGCCAGCAGTTACTCGAGTTTCATCCCTGCGGGGGGGGAGCAGTACTTC | TRBJ2-7 | TRBD2 | TRBV6-2/TRBV6-3 | NA
CATNSEVAGNTEAFF | TGTGCCACTAACAGCGAGGTGGCAGGGAACACTGAAGCTTTCTTT | TRBJ1-1 | NA | TRBV10-3 | NA
CASSFGTGGRSPLHF | TGTGCCAGCAGTTTCGGGACAGGAGGCCGCTCACCCCTCCACTTT | TRBJ1-6 | TRBD1 | TRBV12-3/TRBV12-4 | few
CASSSRDRGNEKLFF | TGTGCCAGTAGTTCCCGGGACAGGGGTAATGAAAAACTGTTTTTT | TRBJ1-4 | TRBD1 | TRBV19 | NA
CSATTSDKKYEQYF | TGCAGTGCAACGACTAGCGACAAAAAATACGAGCAGTACTTC | TRBJ2-7 | TRBD2 | TRBV20-1 | NA
CASSPAGTSGLRGQYF | TGTGCCAGCAGCCCGGCCGGGACTAGCGGGTTGCGGGGGCAGTATTTT | TRBJ2-3 | TRBD2 | TRBV5-6 | few
CASSLRQGSGELFF | TGTGCCAGCAGCTTAAGACAGGGGAGCGGGGAGCTGTTTTTT | TRBJ2-2 | TRBD1 | TRBV7-9 | NA
CASSYSAGTGVGTGELFF | TGTGCCAGCAGTTACTCGGCCGGGACAGGGGTCGGCACCGGGGAGCTGTTTTTT | TRBJ2-2 | TRBD1 | TRBV6-6 | NA
CASSGLWADSYEQYF | TGTGCCAGCAGCGGGCTATGGGCCGATTCCTACGAGCAGTACTTC | TRBJ2-7 | NA | TRBV7-2 | many
CASSQEMGVGGQPQHF | TGCGCCAGCAGCCAAGAAATGGGGGTAGGGGGTCAGCCCCAGCATTTT | TRBJ1-5 | NA | TRBV4-1 | many
CASSPTNPEFEQYF | TGCGCCAGCAGCCCAACCAACCCCGAGTTCGAGCAGTACTTC | TRBJ2-7 | NA | TRBV5-1 | many
CASSYSSGGRGDEQFF | TGTGCCAGCAGTTACTCTAGCGGCGGACGGGGGGATGAGCAGTTCTTC | TRBJ2-1 | TRBD2 | TRBV6-5 | NA
CASSERGQINQPQHF | TGCGCCAGCAGTGAGAGGGGACAGATAAATCAGCCCCAGCATTTT | TRBJ1-5 | TRBD1 | TRBV10-1 | NA
CASSWDTGWQYF | TGTGCCAGCAGCTGGGACACCGGGTGGCAGTACTTC | TRBJ2-7 | NA | TRBV6-1 | many
CASSRNEGAREQYF | TGCGCCAGCAGTCGTAACGAAGGGGCGCGGGAGCAGTACTTC | TRBJ2-7 | NA | TRBV23-1 | NA
CASSPGRDAYEQYF | TGTGCCAGCAGCCCCGGCAGGGACGCCTACGAGCAGTACTTC | TRBJ2-7 | NA | TRBV13 | few
CASSPAGQGATYNEQFF | TGTGCCAGCAGTCCCGCCGGACAGGGGGCGACCTACAATGAGCAGTTCTTC | TRBJ2-1 | TRBD1 | TRBV2 | many
CASSLTTGESEAFF | TGTGCCAGCAGCTTAACGACAGGGGAATCTGAAGCTTTCTTT | TRBJ1-1 | TRBD1 | TRBV7-9 | few
CASSPDPGELFF | TGTGCCAGCAGCCCAGACCCCGGGGAGCTGTTTTTT | TRBJ2-2 | NA | TRBV7-9 | NA
CASSLEWTAQETQYF | TGCGCCAGCAGCTTGGAGTGGACGGCCCAAGAGACCCAGTACTTC | TRBJ2-5 | NA | TRBV5-1 | many
CAINEGQNYGYTF | TGTGCCATCAATGAGGGACAGAACTATGGCTACACCTTC | TRBJ1-2 | TRBD1 | TRBV10-3 | few
CASRTGTTQETQYF | TGTGCCAGCAGAACCGGGACTACGCAAGAGACCCAGTACTTC | TRBJ2-5 | TRBD2 | TRBV27 | NA